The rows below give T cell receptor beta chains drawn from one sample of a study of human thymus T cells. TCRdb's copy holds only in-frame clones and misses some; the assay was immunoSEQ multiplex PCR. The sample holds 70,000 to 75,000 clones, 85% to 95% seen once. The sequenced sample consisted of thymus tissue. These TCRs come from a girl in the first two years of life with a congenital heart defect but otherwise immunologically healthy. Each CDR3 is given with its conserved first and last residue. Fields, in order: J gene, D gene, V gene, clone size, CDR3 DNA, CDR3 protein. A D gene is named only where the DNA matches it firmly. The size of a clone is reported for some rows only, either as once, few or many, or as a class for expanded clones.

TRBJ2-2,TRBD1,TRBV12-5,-,TGTGCTAGTGGTTTGGTAGGGACAGGGGCAGGGACCGGGGAGCTGTTTTTT,CASGLVGTGAGTGELFF
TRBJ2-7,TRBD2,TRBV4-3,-,TGCGCCAGCGCCGATTGGGCGGGAGGCCCCAGATACGAGCAGTACTTC,CASADWAGGPRYEQYF
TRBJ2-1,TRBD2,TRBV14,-,TGTGCCAGCAGCCAAGATGGCGGGAGGAGGTATGAGCAGTTCTTC,CASSQDGGRRYEQFF
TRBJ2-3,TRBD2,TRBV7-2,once,TGTGCCAGCAGCCGATCCGGGACTAGCGGGGCCAAGGGCACAGATACGCAGTATTTT,CASSRSGTSGAKGTDTQYF
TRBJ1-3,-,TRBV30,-,TGTGCCTGGATCTCTTCGATGGGGACTGGAAACACCATATATTTT,CAWISSMGTGNTIYF
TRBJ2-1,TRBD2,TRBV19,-,TGTGCCAGTAGTGCCGGACTAGCGGGAGGGCCGGAGGTGGATGAGCAGTTCTTC,CASSAGLAGGPEVDEQFF
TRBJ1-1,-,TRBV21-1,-,TGTGCCAGCAGCAAAGGTCGGGAAGGGGAGAGCACTGAAGCTTTCTTT,CASSKGREGESTEAFF
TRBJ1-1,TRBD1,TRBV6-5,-,TGTGCCAGCAGTTCTACAGGGGTGAACACTGAAGCTTTCTTT,CASSSTGVNTEAFF
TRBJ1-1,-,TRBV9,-,TGTGCCAGCCGGCGACAGCCGAACACTGAAGCTTTCTTT,CASRRQPNTEAFF
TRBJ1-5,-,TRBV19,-,TGTGCCAGTAGTATGGTGGCAGGATCCGATCAGCCCCAGCATTTT,CASSMVAGSDQPQHF
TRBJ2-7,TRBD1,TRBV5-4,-,TGTGCCAGCAGCTTTCGTGGCAGGGGGCATACTAGAGAGCAGTACTTC,CASSFRGRGHTREQYF
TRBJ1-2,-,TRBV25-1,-,TGTGCCAGCTCCGCAACTAACTATGGCTACACCTTC,CASSATNYGYTF
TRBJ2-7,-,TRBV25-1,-,TGTGCCAGCAGTGAATCCTACCCGGATACGTCCTACGAGCAGTACTTC,CASSESYPDTSYEQYF
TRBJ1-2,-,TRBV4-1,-,TGCGCCAGCAGCTCCCCATATGGCTACACCTTC,CASSSPYGYTF
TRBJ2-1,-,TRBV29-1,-,TGCAGCGTTGGCTCCGCAAGCTCCTACAATGAGCAGTTCTTC,CSVGSASSYNEQFF
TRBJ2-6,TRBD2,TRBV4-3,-,TGCGCCAGCAGCCAGGGTGACGGACCGGAGCGCGGGAGGGGCTCTGGGGCCAACGTCCTGACTTTC,CASSQGDGPERGRGSGANVLTF
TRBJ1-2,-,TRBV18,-,TGTGCCAGCTCACCCATTGGGGAATCTAACTATGGCTACACCTTC,CASSPIGESNYGYTF
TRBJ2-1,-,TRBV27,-,TGTGCCAGCCGCCCCACCCGAGACAGCGTACAGGGAGATGAGCAGTTCTTC,CASRPTRDSVQGDEQFF
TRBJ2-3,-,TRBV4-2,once,TGTGCCAGCAGCCAAGTTGTGAGAGGGCCGAGGGGTACTGGCACAGATACGCAGTATTTT,CASSQVVRGPRGTGTDTQYF
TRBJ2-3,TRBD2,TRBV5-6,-,TGTGCCAGCAGCGGACGGACTAGCGGGACCAAGTATTTT,CASSGRTSGTKYF
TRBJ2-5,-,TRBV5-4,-,TGTGCCAGCGGCGGGCAAGAGACCCAGTACTTC,CASGGQETQYF
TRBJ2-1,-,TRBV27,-,TGTGCCAGCAGTTTAAATTTAGACTCCTACAATGAGCAGTTCTTC,CASSLNLDSYNEQFF
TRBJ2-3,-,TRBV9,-,TGTGCCAGCAGCGCCAACCCCCGTCCGGGACGGAGCACAGATACGCAGTATTTT,CASSANPRPGRSTDTQYF
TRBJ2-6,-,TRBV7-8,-,TGTGCCAGCAGCGATTGGAGGTTTACACAAAGTCGGGCCAACGTCCTGACTTTC,CASSDWRFTQSRANVLTF